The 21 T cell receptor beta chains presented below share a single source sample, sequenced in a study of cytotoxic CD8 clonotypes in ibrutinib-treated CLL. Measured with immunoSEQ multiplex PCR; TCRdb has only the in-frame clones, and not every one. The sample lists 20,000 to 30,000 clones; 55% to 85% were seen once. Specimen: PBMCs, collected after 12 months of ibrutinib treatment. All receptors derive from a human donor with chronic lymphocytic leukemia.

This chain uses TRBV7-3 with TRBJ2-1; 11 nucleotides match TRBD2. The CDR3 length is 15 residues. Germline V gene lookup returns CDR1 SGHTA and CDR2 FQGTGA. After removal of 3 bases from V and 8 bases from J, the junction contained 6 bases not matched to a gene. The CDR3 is CASSFIAGGLDEQFF. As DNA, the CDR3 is TGTGCCAGCAGCTTTATAGCGGGGGGGCTGGATGAGCAGTTCTTC.

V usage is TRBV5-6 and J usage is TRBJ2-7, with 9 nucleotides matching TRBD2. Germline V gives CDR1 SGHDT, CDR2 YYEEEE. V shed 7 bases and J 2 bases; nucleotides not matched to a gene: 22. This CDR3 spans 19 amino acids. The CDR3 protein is CASGPTGRGGSPRTYEQYF. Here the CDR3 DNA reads TGTGCCAGCGGCCCTACAGGGCGGGGGGGCTCTCCGCGAACCTACGAGCAGTACTTC. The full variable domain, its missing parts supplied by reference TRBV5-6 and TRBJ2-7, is DAGVTQSPTHLIKTRGQQVTLRCSPKSGHDTVSWYQQALGQGPQFIFQYYEEEERQRGNFPDRFSGHQFPNYSSELNVNALLLGDSALYLCASGPTGRGGSPRTYEQYFGPGTRLTVT.

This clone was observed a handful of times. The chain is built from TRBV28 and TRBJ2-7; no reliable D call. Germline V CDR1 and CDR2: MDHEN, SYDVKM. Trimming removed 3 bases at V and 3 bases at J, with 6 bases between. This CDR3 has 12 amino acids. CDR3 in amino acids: CASSFGSYEQYF. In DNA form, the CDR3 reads TGTGCCAGCAGTTTTGGCAGCTACGAGCAGTACTTC.

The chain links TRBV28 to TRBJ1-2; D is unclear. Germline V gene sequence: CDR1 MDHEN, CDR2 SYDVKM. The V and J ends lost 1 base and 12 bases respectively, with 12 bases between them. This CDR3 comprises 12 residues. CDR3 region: CASSLLTQSHTF. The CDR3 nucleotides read TGTGCCAGCAGTTTATTGACCCAATCGCACACCTTC.

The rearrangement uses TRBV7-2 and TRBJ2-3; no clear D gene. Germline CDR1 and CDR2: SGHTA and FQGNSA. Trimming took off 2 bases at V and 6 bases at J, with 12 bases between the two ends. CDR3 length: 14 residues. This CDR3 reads CASSLQGGLDTQYF. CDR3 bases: TGTGCCAGCAGCTTACAAGGTGGGCTGGATACGCAGTATTTT.

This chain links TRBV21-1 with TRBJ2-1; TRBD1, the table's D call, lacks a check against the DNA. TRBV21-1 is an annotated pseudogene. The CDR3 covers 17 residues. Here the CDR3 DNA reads TGTGCCAGCAGCAATAGGACATTAAATCACCCGGACAATGAGCAGTTCTTC. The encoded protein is CASSNRTLNHPDNEQFF.

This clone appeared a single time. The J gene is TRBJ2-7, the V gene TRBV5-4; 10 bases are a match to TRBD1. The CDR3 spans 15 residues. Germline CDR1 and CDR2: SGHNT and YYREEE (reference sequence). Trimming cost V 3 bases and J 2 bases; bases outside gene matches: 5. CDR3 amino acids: CASSSWDRGPYEQYF. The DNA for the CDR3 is TGTGCCAGCAGCTCCTGGGACAGGGGCCCCTACGAGCAGTACTTC.

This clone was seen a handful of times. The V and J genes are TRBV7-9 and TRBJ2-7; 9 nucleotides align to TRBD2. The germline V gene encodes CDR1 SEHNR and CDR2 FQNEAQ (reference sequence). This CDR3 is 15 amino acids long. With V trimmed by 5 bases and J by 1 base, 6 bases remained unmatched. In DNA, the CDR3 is TGTGCCAGCAGCCCGCGGGAGGGGAGGTCCTACGAGCAGTACTTC. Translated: CASSPREGRSYEQYF.

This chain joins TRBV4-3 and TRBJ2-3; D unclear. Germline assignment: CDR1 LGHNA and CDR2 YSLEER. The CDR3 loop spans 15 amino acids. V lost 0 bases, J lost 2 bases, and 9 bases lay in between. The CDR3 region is CASSQEAGDTDTQYF. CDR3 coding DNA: TGCGCCAGCAGCCAAGAGGCTGGGGACACAGATACGCAGTATTTT.

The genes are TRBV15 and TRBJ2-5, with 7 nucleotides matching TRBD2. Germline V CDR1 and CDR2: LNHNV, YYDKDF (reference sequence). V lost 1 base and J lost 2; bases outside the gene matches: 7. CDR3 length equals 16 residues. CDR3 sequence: CATSRGSGTTQETQYF. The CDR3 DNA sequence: TGTGCCACCAGCAGAGGTTCCGGGACTACACAAGAGACCCAGTACTTC. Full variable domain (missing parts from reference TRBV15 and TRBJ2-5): DAMVIQNPRYQVTQFGKPVTLSCSQTLNHNVMYWYQQKSSQAPKLLFHYYDKDFNNEADTPDNFQSRRPNTSFCFLDIRSPGLGDTAMYLCATSRGSGTTQETQYFGPGTRLLVL.

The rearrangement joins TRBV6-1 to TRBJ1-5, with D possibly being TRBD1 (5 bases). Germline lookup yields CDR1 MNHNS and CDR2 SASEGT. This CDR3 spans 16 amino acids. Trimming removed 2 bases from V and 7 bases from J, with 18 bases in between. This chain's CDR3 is CASSEFRTGVGQPQHF. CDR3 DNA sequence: TGTGCCAGCAGTGAATTTAGAACGGGGGTAGGGCAGCCCCAGCATTTT.

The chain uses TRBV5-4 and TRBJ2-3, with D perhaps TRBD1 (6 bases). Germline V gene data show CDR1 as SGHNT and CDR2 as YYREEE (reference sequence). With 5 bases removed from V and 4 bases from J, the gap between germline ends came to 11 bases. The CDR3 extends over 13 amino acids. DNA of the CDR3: TGTGCCAGCAGTTCTACAGGGTCAGATACGCAGTATTTT. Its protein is CASSSTGSDTQYF.

CDR3 in DNA: TGTGCCACCGCCTTAGGGGGGGCGCGGAGCTCCTATAATTCACCCCTCCACTTT. Translation gives CATALGGARSSYNSPLHF. The chain uses TRBV19 and TRBJ1-6; D possibly corresponds to TRBD1 (6 bases). V was trimmed by 10 bases and J by 0 bases, leaving 22 bases between them. CDR3 length: 18 residues. Germline CDR1 is LNHDA and CDR2 is SQIVND (reference sequence).

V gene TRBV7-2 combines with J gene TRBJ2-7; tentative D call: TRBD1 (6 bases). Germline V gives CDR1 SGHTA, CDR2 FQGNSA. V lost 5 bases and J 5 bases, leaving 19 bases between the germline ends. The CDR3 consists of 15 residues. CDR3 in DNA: TGTGCCAGCAGCGCCCAACAGGGATGGGGCCACGAGCAGTACTTC. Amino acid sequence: CASSAQQGWGHEQYF.

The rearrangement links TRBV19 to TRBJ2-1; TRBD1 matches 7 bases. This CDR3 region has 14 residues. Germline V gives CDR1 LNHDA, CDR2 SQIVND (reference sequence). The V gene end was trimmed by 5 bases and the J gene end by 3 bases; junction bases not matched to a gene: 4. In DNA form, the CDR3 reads TGTGCCAGTAGTCGGGGACAGCTCTACAATGAGCAGTTCTTC. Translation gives CASSRGQLYNEQFF.

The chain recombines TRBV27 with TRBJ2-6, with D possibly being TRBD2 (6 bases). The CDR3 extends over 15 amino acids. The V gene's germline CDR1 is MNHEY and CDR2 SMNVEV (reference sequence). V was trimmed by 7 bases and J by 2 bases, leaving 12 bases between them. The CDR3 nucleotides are TGTGCCAGCACTCCCGGGGGAACTGGGGCCAACGTCCTGACTTTC. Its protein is CASTPGGTGANVLTF.

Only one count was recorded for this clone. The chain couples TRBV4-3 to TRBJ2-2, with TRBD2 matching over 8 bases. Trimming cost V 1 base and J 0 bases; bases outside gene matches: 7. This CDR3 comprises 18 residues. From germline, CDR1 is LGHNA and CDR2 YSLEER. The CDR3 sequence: CASSQGRLAQANTGELFF. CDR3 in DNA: TGCGCCAGCAGCCAAGGAAGACTAGCGCAGGCGAACACCGGGGAGCTGTTTTTT.

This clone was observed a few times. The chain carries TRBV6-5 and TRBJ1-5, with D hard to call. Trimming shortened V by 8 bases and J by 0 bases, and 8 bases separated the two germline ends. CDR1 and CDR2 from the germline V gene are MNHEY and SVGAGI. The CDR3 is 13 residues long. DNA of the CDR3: TGTGCCAGCGGACGACGTAGCAATCAGCCCCAGCATTTT. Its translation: CASGRRSNQPQHF.

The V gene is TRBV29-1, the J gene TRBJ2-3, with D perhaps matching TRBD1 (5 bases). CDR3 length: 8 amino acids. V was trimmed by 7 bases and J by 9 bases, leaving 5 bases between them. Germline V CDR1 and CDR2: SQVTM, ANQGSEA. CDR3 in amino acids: CSEGTQYF. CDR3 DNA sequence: TGCAGCGAGGGGACGCAGTATTTT.

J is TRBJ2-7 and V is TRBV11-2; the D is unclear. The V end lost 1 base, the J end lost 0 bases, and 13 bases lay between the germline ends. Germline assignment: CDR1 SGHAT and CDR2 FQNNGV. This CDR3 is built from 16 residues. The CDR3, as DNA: TGTGCCAGCAGCTTAGTTGGTTTTTCTGCCTCCTACGAGCAGTACTTC. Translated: CASSLVGFSASYEQYF.

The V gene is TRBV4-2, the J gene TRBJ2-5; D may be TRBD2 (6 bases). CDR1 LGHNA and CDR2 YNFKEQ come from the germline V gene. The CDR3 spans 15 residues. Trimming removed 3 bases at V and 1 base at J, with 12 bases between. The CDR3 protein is CASSHLRGGQETQYF. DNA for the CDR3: TGTGCCAGCAGCCACCTTCGGGGAGGCCAAGAGACCCAGTACTTC.